This TCR beta chain was obtained from a study of T cell clones after liver transplantation. Study information: As an antigen-independent comparator, third-party-reactive TCRbeta sequences came from pre-transplant mixed lymphocyte reactions. Apart from a few HCV-positive recipients, transplants were for non-autoimmune, non-viral reasons.

Trimming cost V 8 bases and J 2 bases, with 13 bases left between them. The V gene's germline CDR1 is MNHNS and CDR2 SASEGT. The CDR3 is made up of 14 amino acids. Profiled with immunoSEQ multiplex PCR; TCRdb holds only in-frame clones, not every one. The sample includes tens of thousands of clones, 60% to 80% of them seen just once. The rearrangement uses TRBV6-1 and TRBJ1-5, with a weak D call TRBD1 (6 bases). Here the sequenced sample was CD4+ T cells from blood, taken at the 22-month timepoint. The receptor was derived from a human patient who received a liver transplant. Some T cells may be graft donor cells. The CDR3 loop is CASGRGDGNQPQHF. CDR3 nucleotides: TGTGCCAGCGGGAGGGGGGATGGCAATCAGCCCCAGCATTTT.